The T cell receptor beta chain described here comes from a study of cytomegalovirus exposure and HLA in healthy donors. A multiplex PCR was run with 60 Vbeta primers and 13 Jbeta primers. The method was immunoSEQ multiplex PCR; TCRdb's version includes in-frame clones alone and lacks a portion of them. The data hold about 94,000 clones, with about three fifths observed a single time. Unmatched junction bases numbered 10, after V lost 7 bases and J lost 6 bases. Germline CDR1 SEHNR, CDR2 FQNEAQ (reference sequence). This CDR3 has 14 residues. Study findings and constraints: The study put under 200 TCR beta chains on its list as cytomegalovirus-associated. It emerged from a later analysis that several of the most significant clusters appeared to be linked to common viral pathogens.

To note about this clone: The antigen is unknown.

The chain joins TRBV7-9 to TRBJ2-3; TRBD2 matches at 7 bases. The receptor's source is a young man in good health and CMV-seronegative. Sequenced material: PBMCs. In DNA, the CDR3 is TGTGCCAGCACACCTCGCGGGGGAACTGATACGCAGTATTTT. Translating it yields CASTPRGGTDTQYF.